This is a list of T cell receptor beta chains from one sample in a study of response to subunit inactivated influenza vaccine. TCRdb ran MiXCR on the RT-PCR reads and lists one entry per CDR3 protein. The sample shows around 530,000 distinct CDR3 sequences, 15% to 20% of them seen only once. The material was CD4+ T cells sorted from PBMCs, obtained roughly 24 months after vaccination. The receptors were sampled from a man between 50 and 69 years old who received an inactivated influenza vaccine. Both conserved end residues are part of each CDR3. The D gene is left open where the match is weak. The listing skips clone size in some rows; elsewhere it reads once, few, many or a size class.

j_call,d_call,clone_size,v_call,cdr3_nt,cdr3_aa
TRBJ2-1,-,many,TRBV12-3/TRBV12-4,TGTGCCAGCAGCCTAGGCCCCAATGAGCAGTTCTTC,CASSLGPNEQFF
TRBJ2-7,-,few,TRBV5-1,TGCGCCAGCAGCCGCCGGGACAACTCCTACGAGCAGTACTTC,CASSRRDNSYEQYF
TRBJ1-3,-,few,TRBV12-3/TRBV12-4,TGTGCCAGCAGTTTAGAGCGGGCATCTGGAAACACCATATATTTT,CASSLERASGNTIYF
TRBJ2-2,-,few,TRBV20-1,TGCAGTGCCCCCAGGGGCGCCTCAACCGGGGAGCTGTTTTTT,CSAPRGASTGELFF
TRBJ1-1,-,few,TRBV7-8,TGTGCCAGCAGCTTGACAGCTTCGAACACTGAAGCTTTCTTT,CASSLTASNTEAFF
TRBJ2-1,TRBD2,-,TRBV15,TGTGCCACCAGCAGGCTAGCGGGAGGGTTAAATGAGCAGTTCTTC,CATSRLAGGLNEQFF
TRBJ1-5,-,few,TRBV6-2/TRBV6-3,TGTGCCAGCAGTTACTCTTCCCGGGCTGGGGTGAGCAATCAGCCCCAGCATTTT,CASSYSSRAGVSNQPQHF
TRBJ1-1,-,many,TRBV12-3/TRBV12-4,TGTGCCAGCAGTACGGGACTGTTGAACACTGAAGCTTTCTTT,CASSTGLLNTEAFF
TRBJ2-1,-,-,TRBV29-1,TGCAGCGTTGGCCAGAGAAACAATGAGCAGTTCTTC,CSVGQRNNEQFF
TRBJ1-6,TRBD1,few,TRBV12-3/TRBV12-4,TGTGCCAGCAGTTTAGGACAGGGCGTGTCACCCCTCCACTTT,CASSLGQGVSPLHF